Below are 14 T cell receptor beta chains sequenced from a single sample in a study of CD8 T cells in Susac syndrome. A quantity of about 0.5 to 1 ug RNA underwent reverse transcription using random hexamers. TCRdb used MiXCR to reprocess the immunoSEQ multiplex PCR reads, holding one entry per CDR3 protein. Here the sample spans about 52,000 distinct CDR3 sequences, around 93% being singletons. Material: CD8+ T cells from PBMCs. These receptor sequences come from a human donor with multiple sclerosis.

This chain connects TRBV5-1 to TRBJ2-1, with 11 bases aligning to TRBD2. J gave up 0 bases and V 0 bases, and 8 bases lay outside the gene matches. This CDR3 is 19 amino acids long. Germline CDR1 and CDR2: SGHRS and YFSETQ. The CDR3, as DNA: TGCGCCAGCAGCTTGGGGCTAGCGGGGGGCTCGAGCTCCTACAATGAGCAGTTCTTC. It yields the protein CASSLGLAGGSSSYNEQFF. The full variable domain, with the rest looked up from reference TRBV5-1 and TRBJ2-1, is KAGVTQTPRYLIKTRGQQVTLSCSPISGHRSVSWYQQTPGQGLQFLFEYFSETQRNKGNFPGRFSGRQFSNSRSEMNVSTLELGDSALYLCASSLGLAGGSSSYNEQFFGPGTRLTVL.

The chain recombines TRBV13 with TRBJ1-2; no firm D call. The CDR3 sequence is 15 residues long. The V gene's germline CDR1 is PRHDT and CDR2 FYEKMQ (reference sequence). The V end was cut by 5 bases, the J end by 4 bases, with 17 bases between. CDR3 bases: TGTGCCAGCAGCCCGGGCGGCACCCCTGGCTATGGCTACACCTTC. Amino acid sequence: CASSPGGTPGYGYTF.

The CDR3 DNA reads as TGTGCCAGCAGTGTCCTCGCGGGGGGCCCCTACGAGCAGTACTTC. The encoded protein is CASSVLAGGPYEQYF. This chain links TRBV27 with TRBJ2-7; 8 bases agree with TRBD2. The V gene end was trimmed by 5 bases and the J gene end by 2 bases; junction bases not matched to a gene: 8. This CDR3 spans 15 amino acids. Germline-derived CDR1 and CDR2 are MNHEY and SMNVEV (reference sequence).

The V gene is TRBV13, the J gene TRBJ2-1; the match to TRBD2 covers 11 bases. CDR1 is PRHDT, CDR2 FYEKMQ, per germline (reference sequence). The trim removed 4 bases at V and 5 bases at J, leaving 7 bases unmatched. This CDR3 comprises 16 residues. Written as DNA, the CDR3 is TGTGCCAGCAGCTGGGGTAGCGGGGGGGCTAACAATGAGCAGTTCTTC. It yields the protein CASSWGSGGANNEQFF.

This rearrangement joins TRBV11-3 to TRBJ1-3; D not certain. Between the trimmed V and J ends, which lost 5 bases and 3 bases, there was a span of 11 bases. The CDR3 is 14 amino acids. Germline values: CDR1 SGHNT, CDR2 YENEEA. Here the CDR3 reads CASSRRDFGNTIYF. The DNA for the CDR3 is TGTGCCAGCAGCCGTCGGGATTTTGGAAACACCATATATTTT.

The chain is built from TRBV2 and TRBJ2-1; D is unresolved. Germline CDR1 is SNHLY and CDR2 is FYNNEI. The V end lost 8 bases, the J end lost 0 bases, and 11 bases lay between the germline ends. This CDR3 spans 14 amino acids. DNA for the CDR3: TGTGCCAGCGTGATTAGGGCCTCCTACAATGAGCAGTTCTTC. It translates to CASVIRASYNEQFF.

V gene TRBV10-3 combines with J gene TRBJ1-1; D is unresolved. The CDR3 has 11 amino acids. Trimming removed 8 bases from V and 4 bases from J, with 8 bases in between. Looked up from germline, CDR1 is ENHRY and CDR2 is SYGVKD. The CDR3, as DNA: TGTGCCATCCAGGTAGCCACTGAAGCTTTCTTT. Its translation: CAIQVATEAFF.

This clonotype was observed once. As DNA, the CDR3 is TGTGCCAGCAGCGGGGGACATACCTACGAGCAGTACTTC. This gives the protein CASSGGHTYEQYF. This rearrangement joins TRBV9 to TRBJ2-7; TRBD1 is a possible D gene (6 bases). Germline CDR1 is SGDLS and CDR2 is YYNGEE. Trimming shortened V by 3 bases and J by 2 bases, and 9 bases separated the two germline ends. The CDR3 extends over 13 amino acids.

This clonotype was found once. The V gene is TRBV7-9, the J gene TRBJ2-6; D is ambiguous. Germline CDR1 is SEHNR and CDR2 is FQNEAQ (reference sequence). V lost 8 bases and J lost 2, with 22 bases in between. CDR3 length: 18 amino acids. The CDR3 here is CASGFPPARSAGANVLTF. DNA for the CDR3: TGTGCCAGCGGATTCCCCCCAGCCAGATCCGCTGGGGCCAACGTCCTGACTTTC. Complete variable domain (other parts from reference TRBV7-9 and TRBJ2-6): DTGVSQNPRHKITKRGQNVTFRCDPISEHNRLYWYRQTLGQGPEFLTYFQNEAQLEKSRLLSDRFSAERPKGSFSTLEIQRTEQGDSAMYLCASGFPPARSAGANVLTFGAGSRLTVL.

The chain links TRBV20-1 to TRBJ2-5; D perhaps matches TRBD2 (7 bases). Trimming stripped 6 bases from V and 1 base from J, with 18 bases between. Germline CDR1 reads DFQATT; CDR2 reads SNEGSKA (reference sequence). CDR3 size: 15 residues. The CDR3 is CSATYAGALQETQYF. CDR3 sequence (DNA): TGCAGTGCAACCTATGCGGGGGCCCTCCAAGAGACCCAGTACTTC.

This chain uses TRBV5-6 with TRBJ2-7; D gene unclear. The CDR3 contains 13 residues. V was clipped by 0 bases and J by 0 bases, with 4 bases between them. CDR1 and CDR2 (germline): SGHDT, YYEEEE. The CDR3 coding sequence is TGTGCCAGCAGCTTGGTCAACTCCTACGAGCAGTACTTC. Amino acids: CASSLVNSYEQYF.

This clonotype occurred once. V usage is TRBV28 and J usage is TRBJ2-1; tentative D call: TRBD2 (6 bases). CDR1 MDHEN and CDR2 SYDVKM come from the germline V gene. The CDR3 extends over 15 amino acids. V shed 7 bases and J shed 5 bases, with 18 bases lying between them. The CDR3 is CASNLPGDRHNEQFF. In DNA form, the CDR3 reads TGTGCCAGCAACCTCCCGGGGGACCGACACAATGAGCAGTTCTTC.

The J gene is TRBJ2-2, the V gene TRBV12-5, with TRBD2 matching over 9 bases. Unmatched junction bases numbered 7, after V lost 7 bases and J lost 1 base. CDR1 is LGHNT and CDR2 is FRNRAP in the germline V gene. This CDR3 is 16 amino acids long. The CDR3, as DNA: TGTGCTAGTGATGGATTAGCGGGAGTGAACACCGGGGAGCTGTTTTTT. This encodes CASDGLAGVNTGELFF.

This chain uses TRBV29-1 with TRBJ2-7, with 8 bases fitting TRBD1. Trimming took 3 bases from V and 2 from J; bases not matched to a gene: 9. CDR3 length: 15 amino acids. Germline CDR1 reads SQVTM; CDR2 reads ANQGSEA. The chain's CDR3 is CSVDRGTGGTYEQYF. The CDR3 nucleotides are TGCAGCGTTGATCGGGGGACAGGTGGGACCTACGAGCAGTACTTC.